This is a list of T cell receptor beta chains from one sample in a study of T cell repertoires in cytomegalovirus infection. MiXCR was run by TCRdb on the reads, yielding one entry per CDR3 protein. This repertoire shows more than 350,000 distinct CDR3 sequences, roughly 30% found once; its top ten account for approximately 15%. What was sequenced was PBMCs. These TCRs come from a human donor in good health (CMV status not recorded). Some clones in this sample may be carry-over from other donors' samples. The CDR3 runs from the conserved cysteine through the conserved F or W. The D gene is left open where the match is weak. Rows give clone size only sometimes, using once, few, many, or a class for an expanded clone.

j_call: TRBJ1-5
cdr3_length: 14
v_call: TRBV20-1
d_call: TRBD1
clone_size: NA
cdr3_aa: CSARTGLGNQPQHF
cdr3_nt: TGCAGTGCCAGGACAGGGTTGGGAAATCAGCCCCAGCATTTT

j_call: TRBJ2-7
cdr3_length: 13
v_call: TRBV6-1
d_call: TRBD1
clone_size: many
cdr3_aa: CASKLQGANEQYF
cdr3_nt: TGTGCCAGCAAGCTACAGGGGGCAAACGAGCAGTACTTC

j_call: TRBJ2-7
cdr3_length: 14
v_call: TRBV7-2
d_call: TRBD1
clone_size: many
cdr3_aa: CASSLQGQLYEQYF
cdr3_nt: TGTGCCAGCAGCTTGCAGGGACAGCTCTACGAGCAGTACTTC

j_call: TRBJ2-1
cdr3_length: 14
v_call: TRBV7-9
d_call: NA
clone_size: NA
cdr3_aa: CASSSPGVYNEQFF
cdr3_nt: TGTGCCAGCAGCTCCCCTGGGGTTTACAATGAGCAGTTCTTC

j_call: TRBJ1-2
cdr3_length: 19
v_call: TRBV7-2
d_call: TRBD1
clone_size: few
cdr3_aa: CASSLGDVTPTGLGSGYTF
cdr3_nt: TGTGCCAGCAGCTTAGGGGACGTCACTCCGACAGGGTTGGGTAGTGGCTACACCTTC

j_call: TRBJ2-1
cdr3_length: 14
v_call: TRBV7-2
d_call: NA
clone_size: NA
cdr3_aa: CAISVQWAFCEQFF
cdr3_nt: TGTGCCATCAGTGTACAGTGGGCGTTTTGTGAGCAGTTCTTC

j_call: TRBJ1-2
cdr3_length: 13
v_call: TRBV19
d_call: NA
clone_size: few
cdr3_aa: CASSSGWSHGYTF
cdr3_nt: TGTGCCAGTAGTAGTGGGTGGTCCCATGGCTACACCTTC

j_call: TRBJ2-6
cdr3_length: 17
v_call: TRBV6-5
d_call: TRBD1
clone_size: few
cdr3_aa: CASSPQWTGAGANVLTF
cdr3_nt: TGTGCCAGCAGTCCACAGTGGACAGGGGCTGGGGCCAACGTCCTGACTTTC

j_call: TRBJ2-3
cdr3_length: 13
v_call: TRBV19
d_call: TRBD1
clone_size: few
cdr3_aa: CASALSGTGGQYF
cdr3_nt: TGTGCCAGTGCTCTCTCGGGAACAGGGGGGCAGTATTTT

j_call: TRBJ2-7
cdr3_length: 14
v_call: TRBV6-2/TRBV6-3
d_call: NA
clone_size: NA
cdr3_aa: CASTPGRIPYEQCF
cdr3_nt: TGTGCCAGCACCCCCGGCAGAATTCCTTACGAGCAGTGCTTC

j_call: TRBJ1-2
cdr3_length: 16
v_call: TRBV19
d_call: NA
clone_size: few
cdr3_aa: CASRSGEGRTNYGYTF
cdr3_nt: TGTGCCAGTAGGTCCGGGGAAGGGCGGACTAACTATGGCTACACCTTC

j_call: TRBJ2-7
cdr3_length: 15
v_call: TRBV6-2/TRBV6-3
d_call: TRBD1
clone_size: many
cdr3_aa: CASQKPGQDTYEQYF
cdr3_nt: TGTGCCAGCCAAAAACCCGGACAGGACACCTACGAGCAGTACTTC

j_call: TRBJ1-6
cdr3_length: 16
v_call: TRBV11-1
d_call: NA
clone_size: NA
cdr3_aa: CASSFGVDSYNSPLHF
cdr3_nt: TGTGCCAGCAGCTTCGGAGTCGACTCCTATAATTCACCCCTCCACTTT

j_call: TRBJ1-4
cdr3_length: 13
v_call: TRBV7-8
d_call: TRBD1
clone_size: NA
cdr3_aa: CARGDSSNEKMFF
cdr3_nt: TGTGCCAGAGGGGACAGTTCTAATGAAAAAATGTTTTTT

j_call: TRBJ2-1
cdr3_length: 14
v_call: TRBV2
d_call: NA
clone_size: NA
cdr3_aa: CASSDSYSYNEQFF
cdr3_nt: TGTGCCAGCAGTGATTCGTACTCCTACAATGAGCAGTTCTTC